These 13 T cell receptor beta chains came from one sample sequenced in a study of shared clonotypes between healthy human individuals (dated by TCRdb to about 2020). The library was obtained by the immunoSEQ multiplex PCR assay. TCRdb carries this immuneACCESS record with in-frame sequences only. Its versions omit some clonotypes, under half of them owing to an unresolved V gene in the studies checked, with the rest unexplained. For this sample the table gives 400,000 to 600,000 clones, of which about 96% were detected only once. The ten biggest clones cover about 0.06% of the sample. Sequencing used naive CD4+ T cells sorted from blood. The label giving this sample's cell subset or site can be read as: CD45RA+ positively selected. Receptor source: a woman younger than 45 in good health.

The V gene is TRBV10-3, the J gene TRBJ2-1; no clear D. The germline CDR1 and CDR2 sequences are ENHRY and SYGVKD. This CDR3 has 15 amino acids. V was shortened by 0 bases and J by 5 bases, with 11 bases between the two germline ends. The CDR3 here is CAISESTRANNEQFF. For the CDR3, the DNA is TGTGCCATCAGTGAGTCGACTCGGGCTAACAATGAGCAGTTCTTC.

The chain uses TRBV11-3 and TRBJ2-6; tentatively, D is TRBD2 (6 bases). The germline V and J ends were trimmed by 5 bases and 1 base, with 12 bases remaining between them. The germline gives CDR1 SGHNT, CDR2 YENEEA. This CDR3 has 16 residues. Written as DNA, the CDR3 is TGTGCCAGCAGCCCCGGTCGGGGGTCTGGGGCCAACGTCCTGACTTTC. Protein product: CASSPGRGSGANVLTF.

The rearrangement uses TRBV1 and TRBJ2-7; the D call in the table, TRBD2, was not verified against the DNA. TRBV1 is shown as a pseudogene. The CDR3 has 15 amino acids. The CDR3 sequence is CTRTSGDLSSYEQYF. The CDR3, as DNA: TGCACCAGGACTAGCGGGGACCTTAGCTCCTACGAGCAGTACTTC.

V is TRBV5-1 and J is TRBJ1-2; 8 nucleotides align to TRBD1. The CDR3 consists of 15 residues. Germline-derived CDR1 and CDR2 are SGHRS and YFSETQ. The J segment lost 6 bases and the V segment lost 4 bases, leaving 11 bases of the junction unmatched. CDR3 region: CASSPLDRAPHGYTF. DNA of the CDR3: TGCGCCAGCAGCCCCCTGGACAGGGCACCCCATGGCTACACCTTC.

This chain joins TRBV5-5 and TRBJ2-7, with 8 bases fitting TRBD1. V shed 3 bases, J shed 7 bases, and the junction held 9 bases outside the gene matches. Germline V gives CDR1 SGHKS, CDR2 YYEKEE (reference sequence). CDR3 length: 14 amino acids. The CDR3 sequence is CASSSQGATMEQYF. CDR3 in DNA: TGTGCCAGCAGCTCCCAGGGGGCTACGATGGAGCAGTACTTC.

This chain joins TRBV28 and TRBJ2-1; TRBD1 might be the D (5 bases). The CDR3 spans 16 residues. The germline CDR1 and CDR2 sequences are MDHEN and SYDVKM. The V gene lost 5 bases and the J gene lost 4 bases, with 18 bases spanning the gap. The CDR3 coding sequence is TGTGCCAGCAGTCCATGGGGCAGGGTACAATACAATGAGCAGTTCTTC. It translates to CASSPWGRVQYNEQFF.

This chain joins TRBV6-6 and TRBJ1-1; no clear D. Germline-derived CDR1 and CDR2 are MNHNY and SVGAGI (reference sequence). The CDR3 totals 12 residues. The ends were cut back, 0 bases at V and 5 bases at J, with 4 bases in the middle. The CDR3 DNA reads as TGTGCCAGCAGTTACTCACGAACTGAAGCTTTCTTT. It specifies CASSYSRTEAFF.

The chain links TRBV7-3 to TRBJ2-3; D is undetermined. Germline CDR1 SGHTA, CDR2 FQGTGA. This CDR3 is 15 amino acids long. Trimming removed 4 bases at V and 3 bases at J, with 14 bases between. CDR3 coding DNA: TGTGCCAGCAGCTCAATAAACAGCCGGACAGATACGCAGTATTTT. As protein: CASSSINSRTDTQYF.

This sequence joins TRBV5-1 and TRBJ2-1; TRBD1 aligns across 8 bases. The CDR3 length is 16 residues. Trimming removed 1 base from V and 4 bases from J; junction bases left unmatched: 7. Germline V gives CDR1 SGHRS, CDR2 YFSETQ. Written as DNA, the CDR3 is TGCGCCAGCAGCTTGTCCCGGGACAGGACATACAATGAGCAGTTCTTC. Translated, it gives CASSLSRDRTYNEQFF.

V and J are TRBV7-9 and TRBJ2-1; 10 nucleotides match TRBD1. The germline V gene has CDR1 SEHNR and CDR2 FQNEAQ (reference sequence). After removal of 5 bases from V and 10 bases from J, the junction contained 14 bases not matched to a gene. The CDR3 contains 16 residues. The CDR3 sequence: CASSLSSGQGVNEQFF. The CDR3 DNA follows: TGTGCCAGCAGCCTTAGTAGCGGACAGGGGGTTAACGAGCAGTTCTTC. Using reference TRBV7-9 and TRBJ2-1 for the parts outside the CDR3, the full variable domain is DTGVSQNPRHKITKRGQNVTFRCDPISEHNRLYWYRQTLGQGPEFLTYFQNEAQLEKSRLLSDRFSAERPKGSFSTLEIQRTEQGDSAMYLCASSLSSGQGVNEQFFGPGTRLTVL.

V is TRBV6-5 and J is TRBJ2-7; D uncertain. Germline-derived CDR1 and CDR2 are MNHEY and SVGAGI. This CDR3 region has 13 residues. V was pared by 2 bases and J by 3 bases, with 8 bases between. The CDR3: CASSYNLHYEQYF. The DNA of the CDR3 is TGTGCCAGCAGTTACAACCTGCACTACGAGCAGTACTTC.

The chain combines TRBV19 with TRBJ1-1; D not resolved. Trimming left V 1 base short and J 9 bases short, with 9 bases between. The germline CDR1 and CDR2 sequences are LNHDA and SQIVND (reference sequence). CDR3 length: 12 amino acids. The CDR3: CASSIGSYQAFF. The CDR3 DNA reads TGTGCCAGTAGTATAGGTAGTTACCAAGCTTTCTTT.

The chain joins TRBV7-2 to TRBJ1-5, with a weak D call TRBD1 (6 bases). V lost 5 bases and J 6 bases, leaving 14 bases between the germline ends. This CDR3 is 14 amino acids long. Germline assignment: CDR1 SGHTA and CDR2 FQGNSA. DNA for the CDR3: TGTGCCAGCAGCGGGTCCGGGGGGGCTCAGCCCCAGCATTTT. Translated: CASSGSGGAQPQHF.